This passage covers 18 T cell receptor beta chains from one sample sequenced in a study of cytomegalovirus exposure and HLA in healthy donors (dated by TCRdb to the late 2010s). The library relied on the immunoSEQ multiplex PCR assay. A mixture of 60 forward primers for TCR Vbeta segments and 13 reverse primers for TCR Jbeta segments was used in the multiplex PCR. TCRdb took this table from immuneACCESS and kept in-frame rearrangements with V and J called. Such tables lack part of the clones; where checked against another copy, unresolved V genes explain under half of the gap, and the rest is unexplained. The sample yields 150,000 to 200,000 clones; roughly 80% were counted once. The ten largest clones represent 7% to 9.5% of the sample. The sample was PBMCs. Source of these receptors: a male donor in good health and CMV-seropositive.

For the CDR3, the DNA is TGTGCCATCACCAGGACTAGCGGCTACAATGAGCAGTTCTTC. As protein: CAITRTSGYNEQFF. The chain employs TRBV28 and TRBJ2-1; 10 positions agree with TRBD2. Trimming at V came to 10 bases and at J to 3 bases, leaving 6 bases not matched to a gene. This CDR3 has 14 amino acids. The germline gives CDR1 MDHEN, CDR2 SYDVKM.

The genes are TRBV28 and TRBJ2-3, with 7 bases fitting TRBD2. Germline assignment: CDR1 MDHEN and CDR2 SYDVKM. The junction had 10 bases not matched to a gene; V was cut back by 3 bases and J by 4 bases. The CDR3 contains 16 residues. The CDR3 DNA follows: TGTGCCAGCAGTTTCCCCCTGCCGGGGGGTGCAGATACGCAGTATTTT. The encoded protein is CASSFPLPGGADTQYF.

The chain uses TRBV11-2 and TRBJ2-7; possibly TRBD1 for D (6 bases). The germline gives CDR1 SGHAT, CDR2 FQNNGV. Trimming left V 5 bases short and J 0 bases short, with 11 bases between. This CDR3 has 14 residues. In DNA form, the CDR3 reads TGTGCCAGCAGCCATTGGACAGTCTCCTACGAGCAGTACTTC. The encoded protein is CASSHWTVSYEQYF.

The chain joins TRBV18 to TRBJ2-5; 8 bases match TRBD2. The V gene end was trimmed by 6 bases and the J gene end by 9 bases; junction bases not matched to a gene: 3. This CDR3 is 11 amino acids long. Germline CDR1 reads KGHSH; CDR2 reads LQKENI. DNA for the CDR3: TGTGCCAGCTCCCCCGGGGGGGCCCAGTACTTC. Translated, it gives CASSPGGAQYF. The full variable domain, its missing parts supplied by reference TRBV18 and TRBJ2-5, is NAGVMQNPRHLVRRRGQEARLRCSPMKGHSHVYWYRQLPEEGLKFMVYLQKENIIDESGMPKERFSAEFPKEGPSILRIQQVVRGDSAAYFCASSPGGAQYFGPGTRLLVL.

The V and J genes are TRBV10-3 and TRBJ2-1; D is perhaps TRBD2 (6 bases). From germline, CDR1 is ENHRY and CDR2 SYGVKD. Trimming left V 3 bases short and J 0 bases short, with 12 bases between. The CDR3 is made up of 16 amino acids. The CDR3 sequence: CAISEAGPSSYNEQFF. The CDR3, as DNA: TGTGCCATCAGTGAAGCGGGCCCAAGCTCCTACAATGAGCAGTTCTTC.

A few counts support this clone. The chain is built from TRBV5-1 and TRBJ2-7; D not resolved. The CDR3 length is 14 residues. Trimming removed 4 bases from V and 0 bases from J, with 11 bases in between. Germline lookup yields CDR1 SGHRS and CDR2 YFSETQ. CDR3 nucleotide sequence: TGCGCCAGCAGCCTCACGACTTACTCCTACGAGCAGTACTTC. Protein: CASSLTTYSYEQYF.

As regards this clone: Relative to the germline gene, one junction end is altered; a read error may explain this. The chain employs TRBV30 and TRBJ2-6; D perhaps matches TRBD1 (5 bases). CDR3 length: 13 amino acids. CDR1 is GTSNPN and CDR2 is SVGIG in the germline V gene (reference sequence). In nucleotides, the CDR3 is TGTGCCTCGGACGGCTCTGGGGCCAACGGCCTGACTTTC. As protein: CASDGSGANGLTF.

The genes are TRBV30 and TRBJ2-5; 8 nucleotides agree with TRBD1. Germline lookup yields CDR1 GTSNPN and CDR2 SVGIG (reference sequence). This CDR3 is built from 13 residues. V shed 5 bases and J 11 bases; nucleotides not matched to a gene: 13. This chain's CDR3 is CAWVRAGGVEQYF. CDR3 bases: TGTGCCTGGGTTAGGGCAGGGGGCGTTGAGCAGTACTTC.

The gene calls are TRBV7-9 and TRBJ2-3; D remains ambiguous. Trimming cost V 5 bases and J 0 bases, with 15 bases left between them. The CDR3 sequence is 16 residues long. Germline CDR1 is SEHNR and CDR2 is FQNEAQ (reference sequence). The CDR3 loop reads CASSPRAATSTDTQYF. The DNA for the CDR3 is TGTGCCAGCAGCCCCCGCGCCGCCACTAGCACAGATACGCAGTATTTT.

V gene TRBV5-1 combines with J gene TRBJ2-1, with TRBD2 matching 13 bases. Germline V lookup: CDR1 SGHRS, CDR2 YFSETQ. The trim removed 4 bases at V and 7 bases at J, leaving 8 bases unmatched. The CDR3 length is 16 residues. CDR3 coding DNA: TGCGCCAGCAGCACCCGACTAGCGGGAGGAATAAATGAGCAGTTCTTC. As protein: CASSTRLAGGINEQFF.

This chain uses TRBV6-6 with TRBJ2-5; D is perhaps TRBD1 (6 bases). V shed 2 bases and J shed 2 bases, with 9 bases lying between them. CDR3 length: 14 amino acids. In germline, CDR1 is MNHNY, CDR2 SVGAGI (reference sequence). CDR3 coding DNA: TGTGCCAGCAGTTACGTCGGACAGCAAGAGACCCAGTACTTC. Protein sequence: CASSYVGQQETQYF.

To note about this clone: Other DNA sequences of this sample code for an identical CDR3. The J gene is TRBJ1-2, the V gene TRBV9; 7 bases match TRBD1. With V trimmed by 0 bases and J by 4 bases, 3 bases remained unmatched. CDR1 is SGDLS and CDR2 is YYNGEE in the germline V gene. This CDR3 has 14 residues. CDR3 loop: CASSVGQGSYGYTF. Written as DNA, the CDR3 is TGTGCCAGCAGCGTAGGACAGGGAAGCTATGGCTACACCTTC. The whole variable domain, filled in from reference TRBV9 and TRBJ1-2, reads DSGVTQTPKHLITATGQRVTLRCSPRSGDLSVYWYQQSLDQGLQFLIQYYNGEERAKGNILERFSAQQFPDLHSELNLSSLELGDSALYFCASSVGQGSYGYTFGSGTRLTVV.

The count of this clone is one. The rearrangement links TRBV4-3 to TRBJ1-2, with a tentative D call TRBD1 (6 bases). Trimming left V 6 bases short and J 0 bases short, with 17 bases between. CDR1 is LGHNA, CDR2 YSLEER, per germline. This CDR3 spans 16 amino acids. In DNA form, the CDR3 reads TGCGCCAGCAGACCGGATGGGCAGGGGACTAACTATGGCTACACCTTC. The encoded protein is CASRPDGQGTNYGYTF.

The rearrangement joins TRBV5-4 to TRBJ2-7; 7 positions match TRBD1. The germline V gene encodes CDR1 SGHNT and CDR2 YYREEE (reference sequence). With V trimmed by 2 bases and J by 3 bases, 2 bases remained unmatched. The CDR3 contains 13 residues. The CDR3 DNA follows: TGTGCCAGCAGCTTTGACAGGGTCTACGAGCAGTACTTC. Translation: CASSFDRVYEQYF.

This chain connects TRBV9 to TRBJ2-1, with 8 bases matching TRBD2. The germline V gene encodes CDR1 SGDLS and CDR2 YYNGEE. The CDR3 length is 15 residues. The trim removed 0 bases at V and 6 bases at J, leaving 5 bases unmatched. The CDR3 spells CASSVGVSGVNEQFF. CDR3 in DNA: TGTGCCAGCAGCGTAGGGGTTAGCGGGGTCAATGAGCAGTTCTTC.

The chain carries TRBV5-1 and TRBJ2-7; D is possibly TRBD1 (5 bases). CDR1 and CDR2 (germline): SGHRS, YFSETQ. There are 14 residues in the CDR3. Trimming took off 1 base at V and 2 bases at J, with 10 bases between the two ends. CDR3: CASSLSGWAYEQYF. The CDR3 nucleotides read TGCGCCAGCAGCTTGTCAGGGTGGGCCTACGAGCAGTACTTC.

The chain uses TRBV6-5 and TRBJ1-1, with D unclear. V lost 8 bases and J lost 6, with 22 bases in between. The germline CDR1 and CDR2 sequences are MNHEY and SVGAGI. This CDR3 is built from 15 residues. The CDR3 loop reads CASHTATVGGPEAFF. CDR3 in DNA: TGTGCCAGCCACACGGCAACGGTGGGAGGCCCTGAAGCTTTCTTT.

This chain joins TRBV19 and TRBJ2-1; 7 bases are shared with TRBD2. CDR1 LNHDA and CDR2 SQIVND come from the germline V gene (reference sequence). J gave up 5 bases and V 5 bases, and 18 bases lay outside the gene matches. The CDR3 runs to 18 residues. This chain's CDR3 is CASSHPRLPLAGDNEQFF. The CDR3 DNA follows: TGTGCCAGTAGTCACCCACGCCTGCCCTTGGCGGGAGACAATGAGCAGTTCTTC. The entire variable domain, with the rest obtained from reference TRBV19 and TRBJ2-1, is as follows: DGGITQSPKYLFRKEGQNVTLSCEQNLNHDAMYWYRQDPGQGLRLIYYSQIVNDFQKGDIAEGYSVSREKKESFPLTVTSAQKNPTAFYLCASSHPRLPLAGDNEQFFGPGTRLTVL.